This TCR beta chain derives from a study of blood T cell repertoires in COVID-19 (dated by TCRdb to 2020 to 2021). General notes on the study: Samples from collaborators originated in the United States, Italy and Spain and spanned both the acute and convalescent phases of COVID-19. The prospective study material was composed of cDNA or gDNA derived from T cells, B-cell-depleted T cells, or PBMCs. Deeply sampled blood TCRbeta repertoires from subjects exposed to, actively infected with, or recovered from COVID-19 were included in the dataset. The repertoires were released in a freely available public database meant as a resource for research on the immune response to SARS-CoV-2. The samples were drawn from the first 160 participants of the ongoing ImmuneRACE study and from 950 to 1,500 subjects provided by 6 global collaborators. A de-identified subject ID, COVID-19 status, age in years and sex were almost always included in the sample metadata. HLA class I and class II types, where available, came from metadata supplied by the sample provider rather than from assay-based typing. The paper as a whole reports these results and caveats: The quantity of clinical and demographic metadata differed by source and by participant and was supplied without curation.

Each collaborating institution followed its own protocols to collect whole blood in K2EDTA tubes. For TCRbeta analysis, collaborators shipped samples in one of three forms: frozen whole blood, isolated PBMCs, or DNA extracted from either of those sample types. TCRbeta CDR3 regions were amplified from genomic DNA using the immunoSEQ Assay, a bias-controlled multiplex PCR. The published analysis was carried out like this. Within the assay, amplification of reference gene primers was used to estimate how many nucleated cells each sample contained. Sequence reads were collapsed and filtered to measure the absolute abundance of every unique TCRbeta CDR3 rearrangement. For each sample, productive Simpson clonality was calculated by taking the square root of Simpson's diversity index across productive rearrangements. The table comes from immuneACCESS by way of TCRdb, which keeps in-frame sequences with V and J called. Part of the clones is missing from these tables; in studies checked, under half for an unresolved V gene and the rest for unknown reasons. For V, J and clone size, that table is used; D and trimming come from the DNA. This sample holds roughly 190,000 clones; roughly 84% were observed only once. The ten largest make up about 2.6% of the sample.

A word on this clone: Its antigen remains unidentified. No per-base quality is available; no much larger clone lies one base away.

The sequenced material came from peripheral blood. The sequence came from a human donor with acute or convalescent COVID-19. The donor label of this sample is uncertain.

This receptor carries the CDR3 CASSPGGRGYTF. The DNA is as follows: TGTGCCAGCAGCCCAGGGGGCCGGGGCTACACCTTC. The rearrangement combines TRBV3-1 (or the pseudogene TRBV3-2) with TRBJ1-2, with 8 bases aligning to TRBD1. V is trimmed back by 4 bases and J by 8 bases, and the junction contains 3 bases that no gene match accounts for. From the cysteine up to the phenylalanine, the CDR3 has a length of 12 residues. Only CDR3 DNA remains: 36 bases, in frame from the first base. The germline V gene encodes CDR1 LGHDT and CDR2 YNNKEL (reference sequence).